Sequencing of this TCR beta chain was carried out in a study of cytomegalovirus exposure and HLA in healthy donors. Whole-study findings and limits: Cytomegalovirus status, reportedly, was diagnosed with high specificity and sensitivity by the classifier.

V lost 3 bases and J lost 0, with 8 bases in between. The CDR3 has 14 residues. Germline assignment: CDR1 MGHDK and CDR2 SYGVNS. In the PCR, 60 Vbeta and 13 Jbeta primers were used. Using immunoSEQ multiplex PCR, the repertoire was profiled, and TCRdb retains in-frame clones only, with some absent. Of about 110,000 clones detected, around 80% appear once; the ten largest clones hold around 5.8%. Only one count was recorded for this clone. The target antigen is unknown. The receptor comes from a woman in her forties or fifties in good health and CMV-seropositive. The gene calls are TRBV25-1 and TRBJ1-1; TRBD1 might be the D (5 bases). What was sequenced was PBMCs. CDR3 residues: CASSDRGMNTEAFF. CDR3 bases: TGTGCCAGCAGTGATCGGGGGATGAACACTGAAGCTTTCTTT.